This T cell receptor (beta chain) was found in a study of PD-1 blockade in classical Hodgkin lymphoma. Measured with immunoSEQ multiplex PCR; TCRdb has only the in-frame clones, and not every one. The sample lists some 93,000 clones; 65% to 85% were seen once. Time point noted: cycle 4 day 1 (C4D1), after more than five weeks of nivolumab. Every patient relapsed after autologous stem cell transplantation, and brentuximab vedotin exposure varied. Germline V lookup: CDR1 MDHEN, CDR2 SYDVKM. Trimming removed 6 bases from V and 9 bases from J; junction bases left unmatched: 10. The CDR3 spans 16 residues. Remarks on this clone: No antigen is known for it.

Study-wide findings and caveats: According to reports, newly diagnosed patients had lower baseline TCR diversity than healthy donors, and relapsed/refractory patients had lower baseline TCR diversity still. Nivolumab initiation under 1 year post-ASCT meant exclusion.

The clonotype comes from a human donor with classical Hodgkin lymphoma. Material: peripheral blood mononuclear cells (PBMCs), obtained before the fourth cycle of nivolumab. The gene calls are TRBV28 and TRBJ2-1; 14 bases fit TRBD2. The CDR3 sequence: CASRPATSGRASEQFF. CDR3 DNA: TGTGCCAGCAGGCCCGCGACTAGCGGGAGGGCCAGTGAGCAGTTCTTC. The full variable domain, with the rest looked up from reference TRBV28 and TRBJ2-1, is DVKVTQSSRYLVKRTGEKVFLECVQDMDHENMFWYRQDPGLGLRLIYFSYDVKMKEKGDIPEGYSVSREKKERFSLILESASTNQTSMYLCASRPATSGRASEQFFGPGTRLTVL.